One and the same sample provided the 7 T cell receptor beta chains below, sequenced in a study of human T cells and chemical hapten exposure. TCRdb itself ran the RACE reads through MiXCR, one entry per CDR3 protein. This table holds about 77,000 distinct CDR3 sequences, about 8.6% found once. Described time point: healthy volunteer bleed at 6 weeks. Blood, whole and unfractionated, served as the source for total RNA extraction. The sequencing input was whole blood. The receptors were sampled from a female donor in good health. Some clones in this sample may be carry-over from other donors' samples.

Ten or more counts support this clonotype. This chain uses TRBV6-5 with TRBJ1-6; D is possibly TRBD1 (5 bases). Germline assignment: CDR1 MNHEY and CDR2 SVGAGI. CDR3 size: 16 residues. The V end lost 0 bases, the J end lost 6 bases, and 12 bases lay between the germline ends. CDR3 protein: CASSYSRGWGNSPLHF. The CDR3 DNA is TGTGCCAGCAGTTACTCGAGGGGATGGGGTAATTCACCCCTCCACTTT.

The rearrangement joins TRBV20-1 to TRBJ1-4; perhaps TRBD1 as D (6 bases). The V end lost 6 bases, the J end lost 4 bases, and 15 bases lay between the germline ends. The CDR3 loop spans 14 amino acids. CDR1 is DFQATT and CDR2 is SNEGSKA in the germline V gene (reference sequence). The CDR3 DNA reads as TGCAGTGCCCAAAGAGGGGGGTTTAATGAAAAACTGTTTTTT. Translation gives CSAQRGGFNEKLFF.

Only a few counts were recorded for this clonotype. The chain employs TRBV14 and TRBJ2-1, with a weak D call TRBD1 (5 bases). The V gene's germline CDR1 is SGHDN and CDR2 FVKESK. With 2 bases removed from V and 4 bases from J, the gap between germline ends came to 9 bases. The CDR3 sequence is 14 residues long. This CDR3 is CASSQFTGYNEQFF. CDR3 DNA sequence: TGTGCCAGCAGCCAATTTACAGGATACAATGAGCAGTTCTTC.

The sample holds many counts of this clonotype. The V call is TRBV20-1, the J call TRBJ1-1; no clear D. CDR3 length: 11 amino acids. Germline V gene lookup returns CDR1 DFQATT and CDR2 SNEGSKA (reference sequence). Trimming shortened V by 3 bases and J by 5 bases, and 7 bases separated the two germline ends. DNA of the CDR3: TGCAGTGCTAGCGGAGGTACTGAAGCTTTCTTT. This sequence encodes CSASGGTEAFF.

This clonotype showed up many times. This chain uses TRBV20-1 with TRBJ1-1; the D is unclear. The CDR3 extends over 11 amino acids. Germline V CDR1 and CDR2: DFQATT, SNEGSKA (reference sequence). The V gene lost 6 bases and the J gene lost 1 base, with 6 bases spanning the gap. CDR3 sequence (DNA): TGCAGTGCGGCGGGGAACACTGAAGCTTTCTTT. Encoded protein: CSAAGNTEAFF.

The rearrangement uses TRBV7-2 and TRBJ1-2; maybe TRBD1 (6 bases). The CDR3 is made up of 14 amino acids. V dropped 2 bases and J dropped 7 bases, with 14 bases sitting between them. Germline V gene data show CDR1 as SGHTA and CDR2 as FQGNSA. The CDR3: CASSLYREMSGYTF. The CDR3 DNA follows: TGTGCCAGCAGCTTATACAGGGAAATGAGTGGCTACACCTTC.

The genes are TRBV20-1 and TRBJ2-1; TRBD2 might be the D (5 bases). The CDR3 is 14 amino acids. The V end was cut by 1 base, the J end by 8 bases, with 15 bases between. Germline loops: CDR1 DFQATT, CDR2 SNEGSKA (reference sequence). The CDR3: CSARATRRRDEQFF. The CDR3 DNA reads TGCAGTGCTAGAGCAACCCGGAGGCGGGATGAGCAGTTCTTC.